This passage covers 32 T cell receptor beta chains from one sample sequenced in a study of molecular identifiers for immune sequencing clone quantification. TCRdb re-analysed the PCR reads in MiXCR, keeping a single row per CDR3 protein. This sample has roughly 630,000 distinct CDR3 sequences, with roughly 27% found just once. The sample taken for sequencing was naive CD8+ T cells from blood, with Jurkat cell RNA spiked in. The subset denotes: FACS-sorted CD8+CD4-CCR7+CD45RA+ naive T cells. The receptors were sampled from a human donor in good health. Some libraries in this study had Jurkat cell RNA spiked in.

This clonotype was counted ten times or more. The V and J genes are TRBV4-1 and TRBJ2-3; 11 positions match TRBD2. The junction had 4 bases not matched to a gene; V was cut back by 2 bases and J by 3 bases. CDR1 and CDR2 (germline): MGHRA, YSYEKL. This CDR3 region has 16 residues. The CDR3 reads CASSQLAGGGTDTQYF. In nucleotides, the CDR3 is TGCGCCAGCAGCCAACTAGCGGGGGGAGGGACAGATACGCAGTATTTT.

The table lists this clonotype with many counts. This rearrangement joins TRBV7-9 to TRBJ2-5, with unresolved D. V lost 2 bases and J 0 bases, leaving 10 bases between the germline ends. Germline values: CDR1 SEHNR, CDR2 FQNEAQ (reference sequence). The CDR3 sequence is 15 residues long. This CDR3 is CASSLSAQDQETQYF. Written as DNA, the CDR3 is TGTGCCAGCAGCTTATCGGCGCAGGACCAAGAGACCCAGTACTTC.

This clonotype has a count of ten or more. This chain joins TRBV20-1 and TRBJ2-7; 9 bases fit TRBD1. From germline, CDR1 is DFQATT and CDR2 SNEGSKA (reference sequence). The V gene end was trimmed by 5 bases and the J gene end by 3 bases; junction bases not matched to a gene: 11. The CDR3 totals 15 residues. In nucleotides, the CDR3 is TGCAGTGCTTCCCTCCGGGACAGGGCGTTCTACGAGCAGTACTTC. Amino acids: CSASLRDRAFYEQYF.

This clonotype has ten or more counts. V gene TRBV18 combines with J gene TRBJ2-6; 10 nucleotides line up with TRBD1. V was pared by 3 bases and J by 0 bases, with 8 bases of the junction left unmatched. In germline, CDR1 is KGHSH, CDR2 LQKENI. The CDR3 runs 19 residues. The CDR3 loop reads CASSPVGQGRFSGANVLTF. The CDR3 DNA sequence: TGTGCCAGCTCACCCGTGGGACAGGGGCGTTTCTCTGGGGCCAACGTCCTGACTTTC.

This chain uses TRBV5-5 with TRBJ2-7; D possibly matches TRBD1 or TRBD2 (6 bases each). V was trimmed by 4 bases and J by 6 bases, leaving 17 bases between them. The germline CDR1 and CDR2 sequences are SGHKS and YYEKEE (reference sequence). The CDR3 spans 14 residues. In nucleotides, the CDR3 is TGTGCCAGCAGCGAGGCTTGGGGGGCCTCCGAGCAGTACTTC. Its protein is CASSEAWGASEQYF.

This clonotype has more than one count but fewer than ten. The chain has TRBV15 and TRBJ2-7, with 7 bases lining up with TRBD1. This CDR3 is built from 15 residues. The junction had 5 bases not matched to a gene; V was cut back by 0 bases and J by 3 bases. Germline V gives CDR1 LNHNV, CDR2 YYDKDF (reference sequence). CDR3 bases: TGTGCCACCAGCAGAGATCGGGACAGCCACTACGAGCAGTACTTC. As protein: CATSRDRDSHYEQYF.

This clonotype was seen many times. The chain uses TRBV29-1 and TRBJ1-1; D call uncertain. The CDR3 length is 15 residues. Germline V gene data show CDR1 as SQVTM and CDR2 as ANQGSEA. V lost 4 bases and J 4 bases, leaving 19 bases between the germline ends. CDR3 sequence reads: CSVAEGPDLGTEAFF. CDR3 in DNA: TGCAGCGTTGCAGAGGGTCCGGACCTGGGCACTGAAGCTTTCTTT.

This clonotype was observed a handful of times. The chain couples TRBV27 to TRBJ2-5; 12 nucleotides agree with TRBD2. CDR3 length equals 18 residues. Germline trimming cut 5 bases from V and 0 bases from J; bases unmatched to any gene: 10. Germline V gene data show CDR1 as MNHEY and CDR2 as SMNVEV (reference sequence). CDR3 sequence reads: CASSPWTSGIANQETQYF. As DNA, the CDR3 is TGTGCCAGCAGTCCTTGGACTAGCGGGATTGCGAACCAAGAGACCCAGTACTTC.

This clonotype was picked up many times. J is TRBJ2-7 and V is TRBV10-2; a possible D gene is TRBD2 (7 bases). Germline V lookup: CDR1 WSHSY, CDR2 SAAADI. The V gene lost 4 bases and the J gene lost 5 bases, with 15 bases spanning the gap. The CDR3 is 14 residues long. CDR3 nucleotides: TGCGCCAGCAGTGCGGGGGGCCTCGTCAACGAGCAGTACTTC. Translated, it gives CASSAGGLVNEQYF.

As regards this clonotype: A much larger clone lies one base from this, so it may be a read error. The chain links TRBV7-9 to TRBJ1-4, with D possibly matching TRBD1 (5 bases). Germline values: CDR1 SEHNR, CDR2 FQNEAQ (reference sequence). The V end lost 0 bases, the J end lost 0 bases, and 11 bases lay between the germline ends. The CDR3 extends over 17 amino acids. The CDR3 nucleotides are TGTGCCAGCAGCTTAGCGGGACCAGTTGCAACTAATGAAAAACTGTTTTTT. This sequence encodes CASSLAGPVATNEKLFF.

Worth noting for this clonotype: Compared with germline, one end of the junction differs, possibly owing to a read error. V and J are TRBV11-2 and TRBJ1-5; TRBD1 might be the D (5 bases). CDR3 size: 13 residues. CDR1 is SGHAT and CDR2 is FQNNGV in the germline V gene. Here the CDR3 DNA reads TGTGCCCGCAGCTTAGGGGCCGCAGGGCCCCAGCATTTT. It yields the protein CARSLGAAGPQHF.

The chain is built from TRBV3-1 and TRBJ2-3; D remains unclear. The germline V gene has CDR1 LGHDT and CDR2 YNNKEL (reference sequence). The CDR3 loop spans 15 amino acids. V was pared by 1 base and J by 0 bases, with 8 bases between. This CDR3 is CASSQVDISTDTQYF. The CDR3 coding sequence is TGTGCCAGCAGCCAAGTTGACATTAGCACAGATACGCAGTATTTT.

This clonotype appeared many times. This rearrangement joins TRBV5-3 to TRBJ2-3; the D call may be TRBD1 or TRBD2 (6 bases each). TRBV5-3 is treated as an ORF (open reading frame) with a function not yet certain. The V end was cut by 9 bases, the J end by 2 bases, with 16 bases between. This CDR3 is built from 14 residues. The CDR3 DNA is TGTGCCACGGAGGGGGTGGTGGTCACAGATACGCAGTATTTT. Translation: CATEGVVVTDTQYF.

This clonotype was seen repeatedly, ten times or more. This chain joins TRBV29-1 and TRBJ2-7; TRBD1 agrees at 8 bases. Germline assignment: CDR1 SQVTM and CDR2 ANQGSEA. The CDR3 sequence is 13 residues long. V shed 6 bases, J shed 1 base, and the junction held 5 bases outside the gene matches. CDR3 in amino acids: CSVLDRGSYEQYF. The CDR3 DNA reads TGCAGCGTCCTTGACAGGGGATCCTACGAGCAGTACTTC.

This chain joins TRBV20-1 and TRBJ2-7; D not resolved. V was clipped by 2 bases and J by 2 bases, with 13 bases between them. CDR1 is DFQATT and CDR2 is SNEGSKA in the germline V gene (reference sequence). The CDR3 has 14 amino acids. CDR3 residues: CSARPTRSTYEQYF. Written as DNA, the CDR3 is TGCAGTGCTAGACCCACTCGGTCCACCTACGAGCAGTACTTC.

This clonotype came up many times. The chain recombines TRBV4-3 with TRBJ2-7, with 9 bases lining up with TRBD2. The CDR3 totals 14 residues. Losses at the gene ends were 2 bases for V and 3 bases for J; bases not matched to a gene: 2. Germline values: CDR1 LGHNA, CDR2 YSLEER. The CDR3 reads CASSQLTSGYEQYF. The CDR3 region has the DNA TGCGCCAGCAGCCAACTGACTAGCGGCTACGAGCAGTACTTC.

This clonotype showed up just a few times. The genes are TRBV6-2 or TRBV6-3 and TRBJ2-7; D is possibly TRBD1 (6 bases). Germline V gene data show CDR1 as MNHEY and CDR2 as SVGEGT. The V end lost 6 bases, the J end lost 5 bases, and 11 bases lay between the germline ends. The CDR3 is made up of 12 amino acids. CDR3 coding DNA: TGTGCCAGCAGATTAGACAGGAACGAGCAGTACTTC. This encodes CASRLDRNEQYF.

On this clonotype: A read error may be the cause here, since a much bigger clone is one base away. The chain links TRBV7-2 to TRBJ2-1; D is unclear. Trimming took 2 bases from V and 6 from J, leaving 5 bases between them. There are 12 residues in the CDR3. Germline assignment: CDR1 SGHTA and CDR2 FQGNSA. The DNA for the CDR3 is TGTGCCAGCAGCTTACCGCTCAATGAGCAGTTCTTC. This sequence encodes CASSLPLNEQFF. Combining the CDR3 with reference TRBV7-2 and TRBJ2-1 gives the whole variable domain GAGVSQSPSNKVTEKGKDVELRCDPISGHTALYWYRQSLGQGLEFLIYFQGNSAPDKSGLPSDRFSAERTGGSVSTLTIQRTQQEDSAVYLCASSLPLNEQFFGPGTRLTVL.

This clonotype appeared many times. The genes are TRBV7-9 and TRBJ2-7, with TRBD1 matching over 7 bases. CDR3 length: 15 residues. Looked up from germline, CDR1 is SEHNR and CDR2 is FQNEAQ (reference sequence). The V gene end was trimmed by 6 bases and the J gene end by 3 bases; junction bases not matched to a gene: 11. CDR3: CASRGPGQQHYEQYF. The CDR3 DNA sequence: TGTGCCAGCAGGGGACCGGGACAGCAACACTACGAGCAGTACTTC.

V is TRBV5-6 and J is TRBJ2-7; the match to TRBD1 covers 7 bases. V trimming: 4 bases; J trimming: 2 bases; junction bases outside the gene matches: 9. Germline values: CDR1 SGHDT, CDR2 YYEEEE. CDR3 length: 15 residues. The CDR3, as DNA: TGTGCCAGCAGCGCCGGGACAGCCGACACCTACGAGCAGTACTTC. Translated, it gives CASSAGTADTYEQYF.

This clonotype came up a few times. The missing conserved phenylalanine or tryptophan at the end of this CDR3 makes a read error likely. This chain links TRBV12-3 or TRBV12-4 with TRBJ2-1; D uncertain. Trimming left V 6 bases short and J 5 bases short, with 8 bases between. The CDR3 has 12 residues. CDR3 region: CASRPDHNEQFL. In nucleotides, the CDR3 is TGTGCCAGCAGACCGGATCACAATGAGCAGTTCCTC.

The chain has TRBV7-6 and TRBJ2-1, with 9 bases that match TRBD2. The CDR3 totals 15 residues. The junction had 4 bases not matched to a gene; V was cut back by 4 bases and J by 3 bases. Germline V gene lookup returns CDR1 SGHVS and CDR2 FNYEAQ. The CDR3, as DNA: TGTGCCAGCAGCTCGAATAGCGGGGGCTACAATGAGCAGTTCTTC. Translating it yields CASSSNSGGYNEQFF.

Remarks on this clonotype: An end of the junction does not agree with germline; a read error may underlie this. The chain couples TRBV7-9 to TRBJ2-7; D is unresolved. The CDR3 runs to 14 residues. Germline loops: CDR1 SEHNR, CDR2 FQNEAQ (reference sequence). The CDR3 sequence: CASSSDGKTYKQYF. CDR3 nucleotides: TGTGCCAGCAGCTCGGACGGAAAGACCTACAAGCAGTACTTC.

This clonotype was found a few times. The chain combines TRBV28 with TRBJ1-1, with TRBD1 identical over 9 bases. The length of the CDR3 is 15 residues. Germline loops: CDR1 MDHEN, CDR2 SYDVKM. The V gene end was trimmed by 1 base and the J gene end by 4 bases; junction bases not matched to a gene: 4. DNA of the CDR3: TGTGCCAGCAGTTTATCTGGGACAGGGATCACTGAAGCTTTCTTT. It yields the protein CASSLSGTGITEAFF.

This clonotype was observed many times. This chain uses TRBV4-3 with TRBJ1-2; D gene uncertain. The ends were cut back, 0 bases at V and 2 bases at J, with 13 bases in the middle. Germline CDR1 LGHNA, CDR2 YSLEER. The CDR3 length is 16 residues. CDR3 DNA sequence: TGCGCCAGCAGCCAAGATAACCAGCCCGCAAACTATGGCTACACCTTC. Translating it yields CASSQDNQPANYGYTF.

The chain recombines TRBV27 with TRBJ2-7, with D maybe TRBD1 (5 bases). In germline, CDR1 is MNHEY, CDR2 SMNVEV (reference sequence). Between the trimmed V and J ends, which lost 4 bases and 2 bases, there was a span of 12 bases. The CDR3 loop spans 14 amino acids. The CDR3 sequence: CASSSSTATYEQYF. The CDR3 nucleotides are TGTGCCAGCAGTTCGTCGACAGCGACCTACGAGCAGTACTTC.

This clonotype was observed a few times. The chain carries TRBV20-1 and TRBJ2-2, with TRBD2 matching 10 bases. Losses at the gene ends were 0 bases for V and 0 bases for J; bases not matched to a gene: 4. The germline V gene has CDR1 DFQATT and CDR2 SNEGSKA (reference sequence). The CDR3 totals 17 residues. The CDR3 nucleotides are TGCAGTGCTAGAGATCTGGGACTAGCGTCGAACACCGGGGAGCTGTTTTTT. Its translation: CSARDLGLASNTGELFF.

Turning to this clonotype: One junction end disagrees with the germline gene, perhaps due to a read error. The CDR3 region has the DNA TGTGCCAGCAGCCCTTCCCTGGCCACTGAAGCTTCCTTT. Its protein is CASSPSLATEASF. The chain joins TRBV2 to TRBJ1-1, with D hard to call. The germline V gene has CDR1 SNHLY and CDR2 FYNNEI. This CDR3 contains 13 residues.

As regards this clonotype: One base away lies a much larger clone, so this may be a sequencing read error. The chain couples TRBV7-9 to TRBJ1-5, with no clear D. Germline V CDR1 and CDR2: SEHNR, FQNEAQ (reference sequence). There are 12 residues in the CDR3. The ends were cut back, 4 bases at V and 9 bases at J, with 10 bases in the middle. The CDR3 region is CASSSWDRPQHF. The CDR3 DNA is TGTGCCAGCAGCTCCTGGGATCGGCCCCAGCATTTT.

This clonotype turned up a few times. The chain joins TRBV27 to TRBJ2-7; 7 bases fit TRBD1. V dropped 5 bases and J dropped 3; count of bases not matched to a gene: 7. There are 14 residues in the CDR3. Germline CDR1 and CDR2: MNHEY and SMNVEV (reference sequence). The CDR3 reads CASSPGTVYYEQYF. CDR3 DNA: TGTGCCAGCAGTCCGGGGACAGTCTACTACGAGCAGTACTTC.

The rearrangement links TRBV30 to TRBJ2-3; 8 bases are shared with TRBD2. Losses at the gene ends were 0 bases for V and 1 base for J; bases not matched to a gene: 6. The CDR3 spans 16 residues. From germline, CDR1 is GTSNPN and CDR2 SVGIG (reference sequence). CDR3 nucleotides: TGTGCCTGGAGTGTTGGCGGGGGGTGGGGCACAGATACGCAGTATTTT. Protein sequence: CAWSVGGGWGTDTQYF.

There are a few counts of this clonotype. The chain couples TRBV19 to TRBJ2-4; 8 positions match TRBD2. CDR3 length equals 12 residues. The trim removed 7 bases at V and 5 bases at J, leaving 1 base unmatched. Germline loops: CDR1 LNHDA, CDR2 SQIVND (reference sequence). The CDR3 DNA is TGTGCCAGTATTAGCGGGGAAAACATTCAGTACTTC. This translates into CASISGENIQYF.